This T cell receptor beta chain stems from a study of cytomegalovirus exposure and HLA in healthy donors. Study at large: The early release's HLA-typed donors yielded tens of millions of unique TCRs.

With regard to this clone: No antigen is known for it.

A multiplex PCR was run with 60 Vbeta primers and 13 Jbeta primers. Measured with immunoSEQ multiplex PCR; TCRdb has only the in-frame clones, and not every one. The repertoire includes about 140,000 clones, approximately 91% of them detected once, and 0.4% to 0.55% sits in the top ten. The CDR3 extends over 16 amino acids. V was clipped by 10 bases and J by 4 bases; unmatched bases: 15. Germline lookup yields CDR1 MNHEY and CDR2 SMNVEV (reference sequence). Study-wide results and limits: According to the study, about 180 TCR beta chains were cytomegalovirus-associated.

This chain connects TRBV27 to TRBJ2-5, with TRBD1 identical over 10 bases. The sample taken for sequencing was PBMCs. The clonotype comes from a woman in her forties in good health and CMV-seronegative. The CDR3 DNA sequence: TGTGCCACAACAAAAAGACAGGGGGCGAGTAGAGAGACCCAGTACTTC. Protein: CATTKRQGASRETQYF.